What follows are 29 T cell receptor beta chains derived from one specimen sequenced in a study of blood T cell repertoires in COVID-19. Generated by immunoSEQ multiplex PCR, the TCRdb table keeps only in-frame clones and is missing some. The profile shows some 130,000 clones, around 88% of them singletons. The sample consisted of peripheral blood. These TCRs come from a man in his forties or fifties with acute or convalescent COVID-19.

This chain joins TRBV15 and TRBJ1-3; D is uncertain. The V gene lost 0 bases and the J gene lost 1 base, with 13 bases spanning the gap. The germline V gene encodes CDR1 LNHNV and CDR2 YYDKDF (reference sequence). The CDR3 extends over 17 amino acids. As DNA, the CDR3 is TGTGCCACCAGCAGAGATCTAGACGGCAGATCTGGAAACACCATATATTTT. It codes for CATSRDLDGRSGNTIYF. The full variable domain, its missing parts supplied by reference TRBV15 and TRBJ1-3, is DAMVIQNPRYQVTQFGKPVTLSCSQTLNHNVMYWYQQKSSQAPKLLFHYYDKDFNNEADTPDNFQSRRPNTSFCFLDIRSPGLGDTAMYLCATSRDLDGRSGNTIYFGEGSWLTVV.

The chain combines TRBV5-1 with TRBJ2-1; 10 bases map to TRBD2. The junction had 5 bases not matched to a gene; V was cut back by 1 base and J by 10 bases. CDR3 length: 14 amino acids. Germline values: CDR1 SGHRS, CDR2 YFSETQ. The chain's CDR3 is CASSLRTSGKEQFF. In DNA, the CDR3 is TGCGCCAGCAGCTTGCGGACTAGCGGTAAGGAGCAGTTCTTC.

The chain joins TRBV18 to TRBJ1-1; 11 positions agree with TRBD1. CDR1 is KGHSH and CDR2 is LQKENI in the germline V gene. J gave up 3 bases and V 2 bases, and 5 bases lay outside the gene matches. The CDR3 has 16 residues. The CDR3 DNA reads as TGTGCCAGCTCACCAACAGGGACAGGGGGGGACACTGAAGCTTTCTTT. This gives the protein CASSPTGTGGDTEAFF.

The genes are TRBV11-2 and TRBJ1-6; D remains ambiguous. Per the germline V gene, CDR1 is SGHAT and CDR2 is FQNNGV. V dropped 2 bases and J dropped 0 bases, with 14 bases sitting between them. This CDR3 is built from 18 residues. CDR3 residues: CASSLNAAGSSYNSPLHF. CDR3 in DNA: TGTGCCAGCAGCTTAAACGCGGCGGGGAGCTCCTATAATTCACCCCTCCACTTT.

V usage is TRBV28 and J usage is TRBJ1-1, with 8 bases fitting TRBD1. The CDR3 totals 14 residues. Per germline, CDR1 MDHEN and CDR2 SYDVKM. V lost 10 bases and J lost 4; bases outside the gene matches: 11. This CDR3 reads CAIRGTGRLTEAFF. The CDR3 region has the DNA TGTGCCATCAGAGGGACAGGACGTCTCACTGAAGCTTTCTTT.

This clone was detected once. V gene TRBV7-9 combines with J gene TRBJ1-1; unclear D gene. This CDR3 spans 12 amino acids. CDR1 SEHNR and CDR2 FQNEAQ come from the germline V gene (reference sequence). V was clipped by 4 bases and J by 6 bases, with 9 bases between them. In DNA, the CDR3 is TGTGCCAGCAGCTCGGAGAGGGCTGAAGCTTTCTTT. Translating it yields CASSSERAEAFF.

This rearrangement joins TRBV5-4 to TRBJ2-3, with TRBD2 identical over 7 bases. CDR3 size: 15 residues. Germline assignment: CDR1 SGHNT and CDR2 YYREEE (reference sequence). After removal of 5 bases from V and 1 base from J, the junction contained 7 bases not matched to a gene. The CDR3 here is CASRPPGLRTDTQYF. In DNA form, the CDR3 reads TGTGCCAGCAGGCCCCCGGGACTACGCACAGATACGCAGTATTTT.

This clone has a single count. The CDR3 loop is CASSLATGDRSPLHF. The CDR3 DNA reads as TGCGCCAGCAGCTTGGCGACAGGGGATCGGTCACCCCTCCACTTT. This rearrangement joins TRBV5-1 to TRBJ1-6; TRBD1 matches 8 bases. Germline values: CDR1 SGHRS, CDR2 YFSETQ. The CDR3 has 15 amino acids. Trimming at V came to 0 bases and at J to 10 bases, leaving 6 bases not matched to a gene.

The V and J genes are TRBV29-1 and TRBJ2-1; 7 nucleotides agree with TRBD2. Germline-derived CDR1 and CDR2 are SQVTM and ANQGSEA. The length of the CDR3 is 16 residues. V trimming: 4 bases; J trimming: 3 bases; junction bases outside the gene matches: 12. The CDR3 DNA sequence: TGCAGCGTTGTGGGGGGAAGCGGGACTCTCTACAATGAGCAGTTCTTC. Translation: CSVVGGSGTLYNEQFF.

This chain uses TRBV28 with TRBJ2-1; TRBD2 is a possible D gene (5 bases). Germline V gene data show CDR1 as MDHEN and CDR2 as SYDVKM. This CDR3 comprises 13 residues. V lost 5 bases, J lost 8 bases, and 13 bases lay in between. The CDR3 is CASSAWTRDEQFF. The CDR3 DNA reads as TGTGCCAGCAGTGCCTGGACTCGTGATGAGCAGTTCTTC. The full variable domain, with the rest looked up from reference TRBV28 and TRBJ2-1, is DVKVTQSSRYLVKRTGEKVFLECVQDMDHENMFWYRQDPGLGLRLIYFSYDVKMKEKGDIPEGYSVSREKKERFSLILESASTNQTSMYLCASSAWTRDEQFFGPGTRLTVL.

J is TRBJ1-2 and V is TRBV19; 9 bases agree with TRBD1. The CDR3 is made up of 14 amino acids. The germline CDR1 and CDR2 sequences are LNHDA and SQIVND (reference sequence). The junction had 9 bases not matched to a gene; V was cut back by 5 bases and J by 8 bases. CDR3 region: CASSSLGQGGGYTF. CDR3 sequence (DNA): TGTGCCAGTAGTTCCCTGGGACAGGGAGGAGGCTACACCTTC.

This chain uses TRBV7-9 with TRBJ2-2; weak D call: TRBD2 (6 bases). The germline gives CDR1 SEHNR, CDR2 FQNEAQ (reference sequence). Trimming cost V 6 bases and J 3 bases, with 26 bases left between them. This CDR3 region has 19 residues. The CDR3 spells CASSHTLEGLRPHTGELFF. The CDR3 nucleotides are TGTGCCAGCAGTCATACCCTCGAGGGACTCCGACCCCACACCGGGGAGCTGTTTTTT.

V is TRBV11-3 and J is TRBJ1-1, with D perhaps TRBD1 (5 bases). In germline, CDR1 is SGHNT, CDR2 YENEEA. CDR3 length equals 13 residues. V shed 0 bases and J shed 9 bases, with 11 bases lying between them. The CDR3 is CASSLDHGGKAFF. The CDR3 DNA is TGTGCCAGCAGCTTAGATCACGGGGGGAAAGCTTTCTTT.

This sequence joins TRBV24-1 and TRBJ1-1; D is possibly TRBD1 (6 bases). The germline V gene encodes CDR1 KGHDR and CDR2 SFDVKD. The CDR3 runs to 15 residues. V was cut by 4 bases and J by 8 bases, with 19 bases left in between. CDR3 bases: TGTGCCACCAGTGAAGGGGGGGCAGGCCCTCCCGAAGCTTTCTTT. Translating gives CATSEGGAGPPEAFF.

This chain links TRBV2 with TRBJ1-5, with a weak D call TRBD1 (6 bases). The CDR3 consists of 14 residues. V was clipped by 8 bases and J by 2 bases, with 13 bases between them. Germline lookup yields CDR1 SNHLY and CDR2 FYNNEI. The CDR3 sequence is CASAGGGGNQPQHF. The CDR3 coding sequence is TGTGCCAGCGCGGGGGGCGGTGGCAATCAGCCCCAGCATTTT. Full variable domain (outside the CDR3, taken from reference TRBV2 and TRBJ1-5): EPEVTQTPSHQVTQMGQEVILRCVPISNHLYFYWYRQILGQKVEFLVSFYNNEISEKSEIFDDQFSVERPDGSNFTLKIRSTKLEDSAMYFCASAGGGGNQPQHFGDGTRLSIL.

The J gene is TRBJ1-1, the V gene TRBV5-1; D uncertain. The germline V and J ends were trimmed by 4 bases and 2 bases, with 15 bases remaining between them. Germline V gene lookup returns CDR1 SGHRS and CDR2 YFSETQ. The CDR3 is 15 amino acids. In nucleotides, the CDR3 is TGCGCCAGCAGCGCCACGGGGAACAGAAACACTGAAGCTTTCTTT. This gives the protein CASSATGNRNTEAFF.

This sequence joins TRBV6-5 and TRBJ2-2; D gene unclear. CDR1 is MNHEY and CDR2 is SVGAGI in the germline V gene. The CDR3 loop spans 15 amino acids. The V gene lost 2 bases and the J gene lost 3 bases, with 10 bases spanning the gap. The CDR3 protein is CASSYARFYTGELFF. In nucleotides, the CDR3 is TGTGCCAGCAGTTACGCCAGATTTTACACCGGGGAGCTGTTTTTT.

The rearrangement uses TRBV6-5 and TRBJ1-5; no clear D gene. The CDR3 has 15 amino acids. Germline V lookup: CDR1 MNHEY, CDR2 SVGAGI. The ends were cut back, 0 bases at V and 4 bases at J, with 10 bases in the middle. CDR3 nucleotide sequence: TGTGCCAGCAGTTACTCGCTCACAAGAAATCAGCCCCAGCATTTT. This translates into CASSYSLTRNQPQHF.

Here the CDR3 reads CASSPLPMTAQNEKLFF. The DNA of the CDR3 is TGTGCCAGCTCACCACTCCCCATGACAGCTCAAAATGAAAAACTGTTTTTT. The J gene is TRBJ1-4, the V gene TRBV18; maybe TRBD1 (5 bases). Germline V CDR1 and CDR2: KGHSH, LQKENI. The V end lost 1 base, the J end lost 5 bases, and 17 bases lay between the germline ends. This CDR3 spans 17 amino acids. The full variable domain, its missing parts supplied by reference TRBV18 and TRBJ1-4, is NAGVMQNPRHLVRRRGQEARLRCSPMKGHSHVYWYRQLPEEGLKFMVYLQKENIIDESGMPKERFSAEFPKEGPSILRIQQVVRGDSAAYFCASSPLPMTAQNEKLFFGSGTQLSVL.

V usage is TRBV5-6 and J usage is TRBJ2-1, with 7 bases identical to TRBD2. V was clipped by 3 bases and J by 4 bases; unmatched bases: 7. This CDR3 is built from 15 residues. The germline V gene encodes CDR1 SGHDT and CDR2 YYEEEE. Here the CDR3 reads CASSSLAGAYNEQFF. CDR3 coding DNA: TGTGCCAGCAGCTCCCTTGCGGGAGCATACAATGAGCAGTTCTTC. The whole variable domain, filled in from reference TRBV5-6 and TRBJ2-1, reads DAGVTQSPTHLIKTRGQQVTLRCSPKSGHDTVSWYQQALGQGPQFIFQYYEEEERQRGNFPDRFSGHQFPNYSSELNVNALLLGDSALYLCASSSLAGAYNEQFFGPGTRLTVL.

This chain links TRBV6-6 with TRBJ1-1; D may be TRBD1 (5 bases). This CDR3 has 12 residues. Germline V lookup: CDR1 MNHNY, CDR2 SVGAGI (reference sequence). Trimming took off 10 bases at V and 2 bases at J, with 11 bases between the two ends. In DNA, the CDR3 is TGTGCCACCGTACAGGACAACACTGAAGCTTTCTTT. As protein: CATVQDNTEAFF.

V is TRBV24-1 and J is TRBJ2-7, with TRBD1 matching over 9 bases. Germline CDR1 and CDR2: KGHDR and SFDVKD. After removal of 5 bases from V and 2 bases from J, the junction contained 6 bases not matched to a gene. The CDR3 is 15 residues long. DNA of the CDR3: TGTGCCACCAGTGTCGGACAGGGGAACCCCTACGAGCAGTACTTC. As protein: CATSVGQGNPYEQYF.

The chain recombines TRBV7-2 with TRBJ1-2, with D possibly matching TRBD1 (5 bases). The CDR3 contains 13 residues. The V end was cut by 2 bases, the J end by 8 bases, with 12 bases between. The germline V gene encodes CDR1 SGHTA and CDR2 FQGNSA. CDR3 DNA: TGTGCCAGCAGCTTAAGGGACTTCGGAGGCTACACCTTC. This gives the protein CASSLRDFGGYTF.

This chain joins TRBV28 and TRBJ1-2; D call uncertain. Trimming removed 4 bases from V and 1 base from J, with 10 bases in between. The CDR3 contains 14 residues. Germline V gives CDR1 MDHEN, CDR2 SYDVKM. The CDR3 is CASSSSSGNYGYTF. The CDR3 DNA is TGTGCCAGCAGTTCTTCCTCGGGTAACTATGGCTACACCTTC.

This chain joins TRBV24-1 and TRBJ2-5, with no clear D. V was shortened by 5 bases and J by 1 base, with 4 bases between the two germline ends. The CDR3 contains 12 residues. Germline-derived CDR1 and CDR2 are KGHDR and SFDVKD. CDR3 in amino acids: CATSGLQETQYF. For the CDR3, the DNA is TGTGCCACCAGTGGGCTCCAAGAGACCCAGTACTTC.

This rearrangement joins TRBV3-1 (or the pseudogene TRBV3-2) to TRBJ2-3; 9 positions match TRBD2. J was trimmed by 4 bases and V by 4 bases; bases with no gene match: 9. Germline lookup yields CDR1 LGHDT and CDR2 YNNKEL (reference sequence). This CDR3 comprises 16 residues. CDR3 residues: CASSRSGRGGPDTQYF. CDR3 sequence (DNA): TGTGCCAGCAGCCGTAGCGGGAGAGGAGGTCCAGATACGCAGTATTTT.

In its sample, this clone was seen a few times. The chain's CDR3 is CASGLPSNTEAFF. The CDR3 DNA sequence: TGTGCCAGCGGTCTCCCTTCGAACACTGAAGCTTTCTTT. The chain links TRBV6-6 to TRBJ1-1; no reliable D call. The CDR3 length is 13 residues. Trimming left V 8 bases short and J 1 base short, with 11 bases between. Germline V gene lookup returns CDR1 MNHNY and CDR2 SVGAGI (reference sequence).

CDR3: CATSPGTSYEQYF. CDR3 DNA sequence: TGTGCCACCAGCCCCGGGACATCCTACGAGCAGTACTTC. The chain links TRBV24-1 to TRBJ2-7; D might be TRBD1 (6 bases). Trimming left V 7 bases short and J 1 base short, with 10 bases between. CDR3 length equals 13 residues. Per the germline V gene, CDR1 is KGHDR and CDR2 is SFDVKD.

The chain has TRBV5-4 and TRBJ1-6; no firm D call. Germline CDR1 and CDR2: SGHNT and YYREEE (reference sequence). The CDR3 totals 15 residues. The V gene lost 4 bases and the J gene lost 9 bases, with 17 bases spanning the gap. The CDR3 spells CASSPADGRLSPLHF. CDR3 in DNA: TGTGCCAGCAGCCCAGCGGACGGCCGCCTTTCACCCCTCCACTTT.